A single sample is the source of the 14 T cell receptor beta chains below, sequenced in a study of blood T cell repertoires in COVID-19. TCRdb's table, derived via immunoSEQ multiplex PCR, lists solely in-frame clones and lacks some. The sample lists roughly 410,000 clones, about 91% seen once, with about 1.6% in the top ten. Sequences were obtained from peripheral blood. These receptors were obtained from a middle-aged woman with COVID-19, enrolled during active disease.

The chain employs TRBV7-8 and TRBJ1-1; D is unresolved. The CDR3 length is 16 residues. CDR1 and CDR2 from the germline V gene are SGHVS and FQNEAQ. Trimming left V 0 bases short and J 4 bases short, with 15 bases between. This CDR3 reads CASSLAVGTAFTEAFF. CDR3 bases: TGTGCCAGCAGCTTAGCGGTGGGCACGGCGTTCACTGAAGCTTTCTTT.

The chain joins TRBV7-2 to TRBJ1-5; unclear D gene. Germline V gene sequence: CDR1 SGHTA, CDR2 FQGNSA. This CDR3 comprises 15 residues. Deletions cut 1 base from V and 2 bases from J, with 9 bases between. CDR3 nucleotides: TGTGCCAGCAGCTTAGGGTCTCAGGGCAATCAGCCCCAGCATTTT. This sequence encodes CASSLGSQGNQPQHF.

The chain is built from TRBV3-1 (or the pseudogene TRBV3-2) and TRBJ1-2, with D possibly matching TRBD1 (5 bases). The CDR3 extends over 15 amino acids. V lost 4 bases to trimming and J lost 7 bases, with 19 bases between them. Germline CDR1 reads LGHDT; CDR2 reads YNNKEL (reference sequence). CDR3 coding DNA: TGTGCCAGCAGCCCTCGGGGAGGGACGGGAGCTGGCTACACCTTC. Encoded protein: CASSPRGGTGAGYTF.

V gene TRBV6-2 or TRBV6-3 combines with J gene TRBJ1-5; TRBD1 might be the D (6 bases). Looked up from germline, CDR1 is MNHEY and CDR2 is SVGEGT. This CDR3 spans 15 amino acids. V was pared by 5 bases and J by 3 bases, with 14 bases between. In DNA, the CDR3 is TGTGCCAGCAGTGACAGGAACGCTCTCAATCAGCCCCAGCATTTT. It is translated as CASSDRNALNQPQHF.

The chain carries TRBV29-1 and TRBJ1-1; D remains ambiguous. Per the germline V gene, CDR1 is SQVTM and CDR2 is ANQGSEA. The CDR3 extends over 11 amino acids. V was cut by 0 bases and J by 12 bases, with 11 bases left in between. This CDR3 is CSVEDLVEPFF. In nucleotides, the CDR3 is TGCAGCGTTGAAGATCTTGTGGAGCCTTTCTTT.

The V call is TRBV21-1, the J call TRBJ2-3; whether TRBD2, the table's D call, matches the DNA was not checked. TRBV21-1 counts as a pseudogene. The CDR3 runs to 16 residues. The CDR3 DNA reads as TGTGCCAGCAGCAAAGTAAGCGGGCCAAGCACAGATACGCAGTATTTT. Its protein product is CASSKVSGPSTDTQYF.

The V and J genes are TRBV7-9 and TRBJ2-1; weak D call: TRBD2 (6 bases). V lost 4 bases to trimming and J lost 0 bases, with 13 bases between them. This CDR3 region has 16 residues. Looked up from germline, CDR1 is SEHNR and CDR2 is FQNEAQ (reference sequence). CDR3 protein: CASSSRAGSSYNEQFF. In nucleotides, the CDR3 is TGTGCCAGCAGCTCCCGAGCGGGCAGCTCCTACAATGAGCAGTTCTTC.

The genes are TRBV10-3 and TRBJ1-3; 8 bases match TRBD1. V trimming: 0 bases; J trimming: 2 bases; junction bases outside the gene matches: 3. CDR1 and CDR2 (germline): ENHRY, SYGVKD. The CDR3 spans 16 residues. This CDR3 reads CAISESQDRAGNTIYF. The CDR3 DNA reads TGTGCCATCAGTGAGTCCCAGGACAGGGCTGGAAACACCATATATTTT.

The V and J genes are TRBV7-9 and TRBJ1-4; 7 nucleotides align to TRBD1. With V trimmed by 6 bases and J by 8 bases, 9 bases remained unmatched. Germline CDR1 and CDR2: SEHNR and FQNEAQ (reference sequence). The CDR3 totals 14 residues. CDR3 DNA sequence: TGTGCCAGCAGTAGGGACAGCTACTTGGAAAAACTGTTTTTT. Its protein product is CASSRDSYLEKLFF.

The V call is TRBV11-1, the J call TRBJ1-4; 8 bases map to TRBD1. Germline CDR1 is SGHAT and CDR2 is FQDESV (reference sequence). This CDR3 is 14 amino acids long. The trim removed 5 bases at V and 6 bases at J, leaving 5 bases unmatched. CDR3: CASSPGQGDEKLFF. CDR3 bases: TGTGCCAGCAGCCCCGGACAGGGCGATGAAAAACTGTTTTTT.

V is TRBV9 and J is TRBJ2-5, with D unresolved. Trimming took off 1 base at V and 0 bases at J, with 4 bases between the two ends. The germline gives CDR1 SGDLS, CDR2 YYNGEE. CDR3 length equals 13 residues. The CDR3 loop is CASSVFDQETQYF. CDR3 bases: TGTGCCAGCAGCGTATTCGACCAAGAGACCCAGTACTTC. Full variable domain (rest looked up from reference TRBV9 and TRBJ2-5): DSGVTQTPKHLITATGQRVTLRCSPRSGDLSVYWYQQSLDQGLQFLIQYYNGEERAKGNILERFSAQQFPDLHSELNLSSLELGDSALYFCASSVFDQETQYFGPGTRLLVL.

The CDR3 DNA follows: TGCGCCAGCAGCTTACCTGGAGCGACAGGGCGAACCGAAAAACTGTTTTTT. Protein product: CASSLPGATGRTEKLFF. The chain is built from TRBV5-1 and TRBJ1-4, with 7 nucleotides matching TRBD1. The germline V gene encodes CDR1 SGHRS and CDR2 YFSETQ. The CDR3 has 17 amino acids. V shed 2 bases and J 8 bases; nucleotides not matched to a gene: 15.

The V and J genes are TRBV9 and TRBJ1-1, with a possible D match to TRBD1 (5 bases). The CDR3 spans 14 residues. Trimming stripped 4 bases from V and 1 base from J, with 11 bases between. Germline CDR1 reads SGDLS; CDR2 reads YYNGEE. CDR3 amino acids: CASSLTGGNTEAFF. CDR3 DNA sequence: TGTGCCAGCAGCCTTACGGGGGGGAACACTGAAGCTTTCTTT.

This chain uses TRBV30 with TRBJ2-7, with TRBD2 identical over 7 bases. Losses at the gene ends were 3 bases for V and 6 bases for J; bases not matched to a gene: 8. This CDR3 has 13 residues. CDR1 and CDR2 from the germline V gene are GTSNPN and SVGIG (reference sequence). In DNA, the CDR3 is TGTGCCTGGAGCGGGGGGAGCCGCCTCGAGCAGTACTTC. Its translation: CAWSGGSRLEQYF.